This TCR beta chain was sequenced in a study of shared clonotypes between healthy human individuals. Study donors comprised healthy, HIV-negative adults devoid of recent acute infection or vaccination. Clones were read by immunoSEQ multiplex PCR, and TCRdb kept only the in-frame ones, dropping some. The sample shows 2.5 million or so clones, approximately 90% of them seen only once. This CDR3 comprises 16 residues. The V segment lost 1 base and the J segment 4 bases; nucleotides outside the gene matches: 5. Germline V CDR1 and CDR2: SGDLS, YYNGEE. The receptor was derived from a man aged 18 to 30 in good health. The chain combines TRBV9 with TRBJ2-1; 10 bases are a match to TRBD2. Sequences were obtained from naive CD4+ T cells sorted from blood. This sample's subset: CD45RA+ positively selected. Here the CDR3 reads CASSVRGSGGYNEQFF. The CDR3 DNA follows: TGTGCCAGCAGCGTACGGGGTAGCGGGGGGTACAATGAGCAGTTCTTC.